Sequencing of this T cell receptor beta chain was carried out in a study of vaccination effects on CD4 cells after COVID-19. General study findings and limits: From healthy vaccinees, only 1 of 255 vaccine-induced clones also reacted to common cold coronaviruses.

Comment on this clone: As yet, its antigen is unknown.

Germline V lookup: CDR1 KGHSH, CDR2 LQKENI. Unmatched junction bases numbered 1, after V lost 1 base and J lost 1 base. CDR3 length: 15 amino acids. Prior to sequencing, the ViraFEST assay stimulated PBMC with viral peptide pools, which expanded the antigen-specific CD4+ T cells. Culture lasted under 13 days before CD4+ T cell isolation. A half-medium replacement with IL-2 medium was carried out on days 3 and 7. Clones were sequenced by immunoSEQ multiplex PCR, and TCRdb holds only the in-frame ones, with some missing. The repertoire holds under 80,000 clones, roughly four fifths seen once, with under 2% in the top ten.

V usage is TRBV18 and J usage is TRBJ2-5; 9 bases are shared with TRBD2. The TCR comes from a human donor who received a COVID-19 vaccine. This material consisted of CD4+ T cells from PBMCs cultured with HCoV-229E spike peptides, taken before COVID-19 vaccination. CDR3 sequence (DNA): TGTGCCAGCTCACCACTAGCGGGGGTCCAAGAGACCCAGTACTTC. Its translation: CASSPLAGVQETQYF.